This TCR beta chain is drawn from a study of blood T cell repertoires in COVID-19 (dated by TCRdb to the early 2020s). About the investigation overall: Collaborator samples came from the United States, Italy and Spain and covered acute and convalescent phases of COVID-19. The material from the prospective study consisted of cDNA or gDNA derived from T cells, B-cell-depleted T cells, or PBMCs. Subjects who had been exposed to COVID-19, were actively infected with it, or had recovered from it provided the deeply sampled blood TCRbeta repertoires that made up the dataset. A freely available public database, intended as a resource for researchers studying the immune response to SARS-CoV-2, is where the repertoires were released. The samples were drawn from the first 160 participants of the ongoing ImmuneRACE study and from more than 1,000 subjects provided by 6 global collaborators. A de-identified subject ID, COVID-19 status, age in years and sex were almost always included in the sample metadata. Where HLA class I and class II types were available, the types were taken from metadata supplied by the sample provider, not from assay-based typing.

A word on this clone: It has no known antigen specificity. The input lacks base qualities; no much larger clone sits a single base away.

Collaborating institutions collected whole blood in K2EDTA tubes following their own protocols. Collaborator samples were shipped for TCRbeta analysis as frozen whole blood, isolated PBMCs, or DNA extracted from either sample type. Beyond this particular receptor, the publication reports: The quantity of clinical and demographic metadata differed by source and by participant and was supplied without curation.

TCRbeta CDR3 regions were amplified from genomic DNA by means of the immunoSEQ Assay, a bias-controlled multiplex PCR. On the study's bioinformatics: The number of nucleated cells in each sample was estimated from the amplification of reference gene primers within the assay. To quantify the absolute abundance of each unique TCRbeta CDR3 rearrangement, sequence reads were collapsed and filtered. For each sample, productive Simpson clonality was calculated as the square root of Simpson's diversity index across productive rearrangements. As stored in TCRdb, this immuneACCESS dataset retains in-frame rearrangements with V and J assigned. A fraction of the clones does not appear; measured against another copy, unresolved V genes explain less than half of the discrepancy, and the remainder lacks a known reason. V, J and clone size reflect that table, while D and trimming were determined from the DNA. In all, the sample holds 120,000 to 150,000 clones, and 88% of those were seen once. In total, the top ten clones hold 10% of the sample.

This receptor was obtained from a man aged 55 to 69 with active or convalescent COVID-19. Sequenced sample: peripheral blood.

The nucleotide sequence reads as follows: TGTGCCAGTAGTTCCCAGACAGGGGACGGTTCACCCCTCCACTTT. Its amino acids are CASSSQTGDGSPLHF. The rearrangement combines TRBV19 with TRBJ1-6; 8 bases in between match TRBD1. Trimming accounts for 5 bases at V and 9 bases at J, while the number of junction bases matched to no gene is 9. Measured from the cysteine to the phenylalanine, the CDR3 is 15 residues long. CDR3 DNA only is kept here, 45 bases in frame from base 1. The germline V gene (reference sequence) yields LNHDA for CDR1 and SQIVND for CDR2.